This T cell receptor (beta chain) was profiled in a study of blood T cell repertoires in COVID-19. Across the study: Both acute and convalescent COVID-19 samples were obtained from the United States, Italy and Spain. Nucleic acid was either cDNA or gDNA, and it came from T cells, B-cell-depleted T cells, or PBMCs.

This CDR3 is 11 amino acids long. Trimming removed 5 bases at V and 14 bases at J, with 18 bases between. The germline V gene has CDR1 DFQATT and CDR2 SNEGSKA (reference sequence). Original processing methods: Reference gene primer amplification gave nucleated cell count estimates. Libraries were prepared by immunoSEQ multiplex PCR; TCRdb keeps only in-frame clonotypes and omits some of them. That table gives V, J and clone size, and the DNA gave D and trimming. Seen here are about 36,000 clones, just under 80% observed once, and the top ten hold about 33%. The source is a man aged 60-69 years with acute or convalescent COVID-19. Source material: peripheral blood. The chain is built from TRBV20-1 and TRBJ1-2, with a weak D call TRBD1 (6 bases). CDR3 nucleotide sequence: TGCAGTGCTGGGGGAGGGGGGAGGCCGACCTTC. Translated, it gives CSAGGGGRPTF.